The clone carrying this T cell receptor (beta chain) appeared once. V gave up 3 bases and J gave up 6 bases; unmatched junction bases: 4. Germline V gene lookup returns CDR1 MRHNA and CDR2 SNTAGT. This CDR3 spans 15 amino acids. This entry belongs to a study of blood T cell repertoires in COVID-19. About the research overall: Samples taken during acute and convalescent COVID-19 were collected in the United States, Italy and Spain.

Original processing notes: Nucleated cell counts were estimated from reference gene primer amplification. The assay was immunoSEQ multiplex PCR, and TCRdb's table has in-frame clones only and misses some. V and J calls plus clone size are reproduced from that table; the DNA served to infer D and trimming. The data hold over 150,000 clones, with roughly 80% observed a single time. The source is a man aged 50-59 years who had recovered from COVID-19. This chain connects TRBV6-4 to TRBJ2-2, with TRBD1 matching 10 bases. The sequenced sample consisted of PBMCs or T cells enriched from blood (not recorded which). The CDR3 spells CASSETGGSAGELFF. The CDR3 DNA reads TGTGCCAGCAGTGAGACAGGGGGCTCCGCCGGGGAGCTGTTTTTT.